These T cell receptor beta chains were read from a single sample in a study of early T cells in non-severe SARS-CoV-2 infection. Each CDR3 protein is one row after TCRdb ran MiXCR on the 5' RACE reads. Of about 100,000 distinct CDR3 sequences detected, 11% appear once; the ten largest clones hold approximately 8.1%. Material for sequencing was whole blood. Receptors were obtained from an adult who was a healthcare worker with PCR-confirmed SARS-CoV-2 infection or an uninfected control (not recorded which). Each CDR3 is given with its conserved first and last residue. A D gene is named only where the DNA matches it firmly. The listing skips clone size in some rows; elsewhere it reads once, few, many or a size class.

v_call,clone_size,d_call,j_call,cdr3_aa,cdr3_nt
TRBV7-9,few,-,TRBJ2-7,CASSSRWGEQYF,TGTGCCAGCAGCTCTCGTTGGGGCGAGCAGTACTTC
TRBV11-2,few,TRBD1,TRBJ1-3,CASSTPGQGVNTIYF,TGTGCCAGCAGCACCCCAGGACAGGGAGTAAACACCATATATTTT
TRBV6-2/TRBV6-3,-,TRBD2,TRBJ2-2,CASREDGTGELFF,TGTGCCAGCCGGGAGGATGGAACCGGGGAGCTGTTTTTT
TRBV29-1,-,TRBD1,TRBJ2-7,CSASGTGGSYEQYF,TGCAGCGCCTCAGGGACAGGGGGCTCCTACGAGCAGTACTTC
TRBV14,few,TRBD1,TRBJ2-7,CASSRTGFHEQYF,TGTGCCAGCAGCCGGACAGGGTTCCACGAGCAGTACTTC
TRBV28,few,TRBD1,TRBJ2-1,CASSFEFRDSPYNEQFF,TGTGCCAGCAGTTTTGAGTTCAGGGACAGCCCCTACAATGAGCAGTTCTTC
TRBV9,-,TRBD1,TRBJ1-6,CASSVADRVRSPLHF,TGTGCCAGCAGCGTGGCTGACAGGGTCCGTTCACCCCTCCACTTT
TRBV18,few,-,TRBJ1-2,CASSPPQGRLRGYTF,TGTGCCAGCTCACCACCTCAGGGACGCCTTCGGGGCTACACCTTC
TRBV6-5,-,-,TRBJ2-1,CASSWRKGLLNEQFF,TGTGCCAGCAGTTGGCGGAAGGGACTTCTCAATGAGCAGTTCTTC
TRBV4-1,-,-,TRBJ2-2,CASTPSADTNTGELFF,TGCGCCAGCACCCCAAGTGCGGATACGAACACCGGGGAGCTGTTTTTT
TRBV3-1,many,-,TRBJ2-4,CASSPGVVGASVKNIQYF,TGTGCCAGCAGCCCGGGGGTTGTGGGGGCGTCCGTCAAAAACATTCAGTACTTC
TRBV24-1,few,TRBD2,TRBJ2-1,CATGLATEQFF,TGTGCCACCGGACTAGCGACTGAGCAGTTCTTC
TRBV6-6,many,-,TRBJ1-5,CASSKKGQSNQPQHF,TGTGCCAGCAGCAAAAAGGGCCAGAGCAATCAGCCCCAGCATTTT